This is a list of T cell receptor beta chains from one sample in a study of graft-versus-host responses after intestinal transplantation. The repertoire was sequenced with immunoSEQ multiplex PCR; TCRdb's copy has only in-frame clones and lacks some. The sample has roughly 11,000 clones; about 80% are singletons. The specimen comprised PBMCs, sampled about 490 days after intestinal transplant. The receptors here all came from a human patient who received an intestinal transplant, so some T cells may come from the graft donor. Each CDR3 is given with its conserved first and last residue. A D gene is named only where the DNA matches it firmly. The size field is filled for only some rows; it gives once, few, many or a size class.

CDR3 length: 14
D gene: TRBD1
J gene: TRBJ2-2
V gene: TRBV6-6
clone size: few
CDR3 protein: CASSWTGDDGELFF
CDR3 DNA: TGTGCCAGCAGTTGGACAGGGGACGACGGGGAGCTGTTTTTT

CDR3 length: 13
D gene: -
J gene: TRBJ2-2
V gene: TRBV7-9
clone size: -
CDR3 protein: CASSLRLAGELFF
CDR3 DNA: TGTGCCAGCAGCTTACGACTAGCCGGGGAGCTGTTTTTT

CDR3 length: 13
D gene: -
J gene: TRBJ1-1
V gene: TRBV11-3
clone size: few
CDR3 protein: CASSLRVNTEAFF
CDR3 DNA: TGTGCCAGCAGCTTGAGGGTGAACACTGAAGCTTTCTTT

CDR3 length: 15
D gene: -
J gene: TRBJ2-7
V gene: TRBV19
clone size: -
CDR3 protein: CASSIRLDGTYEQYF
CDR3 DNA: TGTGCCAGTAGTATCCGCTTGGATGGAACCTACGAGCAGTACTTC

CDR3 length: 16
D gene: TRBD2
J gene: TRBJ2-7
V gene: TRBV27
clone size: -
CDR3 protein: CASSSLAGGSSYEQYF
CDR3 DNA: TGTGCCAGCAGTTCTCTAGCGGGAGGGAGCTCCTACGAGCAGTACTTC

CDR3 length: 14
D gene: TRBD2
J gene: TRBJ2-7
V gene: TRBV19
clone size: -
CDR3 protein: CASSILAGAYEQYF
CDR3 DNA: TGTGCCAGTAGTATACTAGCGGGGGCCTACGAGCAGTACTTC

CDR3 length: 12
D gene: -
J gene: TRBJ1-6
V gene: TRBV6-5
clone size: once
CDR3 protein: CASSYSDSPLHF
CDR3 DNA: TGTGCCAGCAGTTACTCGGATTCACCCCTCCACTTT

CDR3 length: 13
D gene: TRBD2
J gene: TRBJ2-3
V gene: TRBV9
clone size: -
CDR3 protein: CASSPTSLGTQYF
CDR3 DNA: TGTGCCAGCAGCCCGACTAGCCTCGGAACGCAGTATTTT

CDR3 length: 13
D gene: -
J gene: TRBJ2-7
V gene: TRBV21-1
clone size: -
CDR3 protein: CASSKRDTYEQYF
CDR3 DNA: TGTGCCAGCAGCAAGAGGGACACCTACGAGCAGTACTTC

CDR3 length: 15
D gene: TRBD1
J gene: TRBJ2-1
V gene: TRBV9
clone size: -
CDR3 protein: CASSATGGAGNEQFF
CDR3 DNA: TGTGCCAGCAGCGCCACAGGGGGCGCGGGTAATGAGCAGTTCTTC

CDR3 length: 18
D gene: TRBD2
J gene: TRBJ2-4
V gene: TRBV27
clone size: -
CDR3 protein: CASSPWTSGIGTKNIQYF
CDR3 DNA: TGTGCCAGCAGCCCATGGACTAGCGGGATAGGGACCAAAAACATTCAGTACTTC

CDR3 length: 14
D gene: -
J gene: TRBJ1-2
V gene: TRBV7-3
clone size: few
CDR3 protein: CASSPDRQNYGYTF
CDR3 DNA: TGTGCCAGCAGCCCCGACCGACAGAACTATGGCTACACCTTC

CDR3 length: 14
D gene: -
J gene: TRBJ2-4
V gene: TRBV30
clone size: -
CDR3 protein: CAWSEGWGENIQYF
CDR3 DNA: TGTGCCTGGAGTGAGGGGTGGGGAGAAAACATTCAGTACTTC

CDR3 length: 14
D gene: -
J gene: TRBJ2-7
V gene: TRBV6-1
clone size: -
CDR3 protein: CASSERGGAYEQYF
CDR3 DNA: TGTGCCAGCAGTGAGCGAGGGGGAGCCTACGAGCAGTACTTC

CDR3 length: 14
D gene: TRBD1
J gene: TRBJ2-7
V gene: TRBV6-5
clone size: -
CDR3 protein: CASRTGTGTYEQYF
CDR3 DNA: TGTGCCAGCCGGACCGGGACAGGGACCTACGAGCAGTACTTC

CDR3 length: 15
D gene: TRBD2
J gene: TRBJ2-1
V gene: TRBV6-4
clone size: few
CDR3 protein: CASSVGGSSYNEQFF
CDR3 DNA: TGTGCCAGCAGTGTAGGCGGGAGCTCCTACAATGAGCAGTTCTTC

CDR3 length: 14
D gene: -
J gene: TRBJ2-1
V gene: TRBV2
clone size: -
CDR3 protein: CASLEDRSYNEQFF
CDR3 DNA: TGTGCCAGCTTGGAAGACCGCTCCTACAATGAGCAGTTCTTC

CDR3 length: 14
D gene: TRBD1
J gene: TRBJ2-3
V gene: TRBV6-4
clone size: -
CDR3 protein: CASSGGQGADTQYF
CDR3 DNA: TGTGCCAGCAGCGGCGGACAGGGGGCAGATACGCAGTATTTT

CDR3 length: 14
D gene: TRBD2
J gene: TRBJ2-3
V gene: TRBV29-1
clone size: -
CDR3 protein: CSVRLAGRTDTQYF
CDR3 DNA: TGCAGCGTACGACTAGCGGGCCGCACAGATACGCAGTATTTT

CDR3 length: 14
D gene: -
J gene: TRBJ2-1
V gene: TRBV13
clone size: -
CDR3 protein: CASSLEGRNNEQFF
CDR3 DNA: TGTGCCAGCAGCTTAGAAGGCAGAAACAATGAGCAGTTCTTC